Listed here are 20 T cell receptor beta chains from one sample, sequenced in a study of T cell repertoires in cytomegalovirus infection. These receptors' targets are unknown. TCRdb reprocessed the reads via MiXCR and lists one record per CDR3 protein. The sample has roughly 990,000 distinct CDR3 sequences, about a third seen once. This specimen consisted of cultured CD8+ T cells from PBMCs, obtained from culture after CMV antigen stimulation. The receptors shown here come from a human donor in good health (CMV status not recorded). Some clones in this sample may be carry-over from other donors' samples.

In its sample, this clonotype was seen many times. This chain uses TRBV27 with TRBJ1-5; D perhaps matches TRBD1 (5 bases). This CDR3 has 18 amino acids. Between the trimmed V and J ends, which lost 5 bases and 2 bases, there was a span of 22 bases. Per the germline V gene, CDR1 is MNHEY and CDR2 is SMNVEV (reference sequence). In DNA, the CDR3 is TGTGCCAGCAGTCCCCTGGGGGTGGCGGTCTGGGGCAATCAGCCCCAGCATTTT. Translation: CASSPLGVAVWGNQPQHF.

CDR3 amino acids: CAERTDSGYTF. The CDR3 nucleotides read TGTGCCGAAAGAACCGACAGTGGCTACACCTTC. This chain uses TRBV7-2 with TRBJ1-2; D might be TRBD1 (5 bases). Germline V gene lookup returns CDR1 SGHTA and CDR2 FQGNSA. V gave up 11 bases and J gave up 7 bases, with 14 bases separating them. The CDR3 covers 11 residues.

This clonotype has more than one count but fewer than ten. V gene TRBV7-9 combines with J gene TRBJ2-7; tentatively, D is TRBD1 (6 bases). V was shortened by 5 bases and J by 0 bases, with 14 bases between the two germline ends. The CDR3 contains 15 residues. Germline-derived CDR1 and CDR2 are SEHNR and FQNEAQ (reference sequence). In DNA, the CDR3 is TGTGCCAGCAGCAGAAGGGGGACGGCCTCCTACGAGCAGTACTTC. Translated: CASSRRGTASYEQYF.

This clonotype was seen only a few times. This chain uses TRBV20-1 with TRBJ2-7, with D tentatively TRBD2 (6 bases). The V gene's germline CDR1 is DFQATT and CDR2 SNEGSKA (reference sequence). Trimming stripped 5 bases from V and 6 bases from J, with 17 bases between. CDR3 length: 13 residues. CDR3 sequence (DNA): TGCAGTGCTTCCACTAGCAGTGTCGGCGAGCAGTACTTC. The encoded protein is CSASTSSVGEQYF.

A few counts support this clonotype. The chain has TRBV5-4 and TRBJ2-7, with D possibly being TRBD2 (6 bases). This CDR3 region has 13 residues. Trimming cost V 2 bases and J 2 bases, with 8 bases left between them. Germline assignment: CDR1 SGHNT and CDR2 YYREEE (reference sequence). The CDR3 sequence: CASSFWGAYEQYF. CDR3 sequence (DNA): TGTGCCAGCAGCTTCTGGGGGGCCTACGAGCAGTACTTC.

The chain combines TRBV7-6 with TRBJ2-7; either TRBD1 or TRBD2 may supply D (5 bases each). The CDR3 is 14 residues long. The V and J ends lost 5 bases and 0 bases respectively, with 11 bases between them. The germline V gene encodes CDR1 SGHVS and CDR2 FNYEAQ. CDR3: CASSGTDSSYEQYF. The DNA of the CDR3 is TGTGCCAGCAGCGGGACGGATAGCTCCTACGAGCAGTACTTC.

This sequence joins TRBV6-1 and TRBJ2-7, with D maybe TRBD2 (6 bases). This CDR3 has 12 amino acids. V was shortened by 3 bases and J by 7 bases, with 10 bases between the two germline ends. The germline CDR1 and CDR2 sequences are MNHNS and SASEGT. The CDR3 bases are TGTGCCAGCAGTGATATCGGGGGAGAGCAGTACGTC. It is translated as CASSDIGGEQYV.

There are many counts of this clonotype. The genes are TRBV7-3 and TRBJ2-1; 9 nucleotides line up with TRBD2. Trimming removed 4 bases from V and 8 bases from J; junction bases left unmatched: 3. CDR1 is SGHTA, CDR2 FQGTGA, per germline. The CDR3 loop spans 13 amino acids. The CDR3 nucleotides read TGTGCCAGCAGCTGGGGACTAGCCTATGAGCAGTTCTTC. It codes for CASSWGLAYEQFF.

As concerns this clonotype: At one boundary the junction diverges from the germline segment, which might be a read error. V usage is TRBV4-1 and J usage is TRBJ1-1, with D possibly TRBD1 on 5 matching bases. The CDR3 is made up of 15 amino acids. CDR1 and CDR2 (germline): MGHRA, YSYEKL. This CDR3 is CASSQHGHLNTKAFF. The CDR3 DNA follows: TGCGCCAGCAGCCAGCACGGACACTTGAACACTAAAGCTTTCTTT.

The chain joins TRBV27 to TRBJ1-4; D is ambiguous. Trimming removed 6 bases from V and 4 bases from J, with 9 bases in between. This CDR3 comprises 13 residues. Germline CDR1 reads MNHEY; CDR2 reads SMNVEV (reference sequence). The CDR3 DNA reads as TGTGCCAGCAGCGTGGTTAATAATGAAAAACTGTTTTTT. This sequence encodes CASSVVNNEKLFF.

V usage is TRBV2 and J usage is TRBJ2-5, with 7 bases that match TRBD1. CDR3 length equals 10 residues. V lost 7 bases to trimming and J lost 13 bases; unmatched junction nucleotides: 6. Germline V CDR1 and CDR2: SNHLY, FYNNEI. The CDR3 nucleotides read TGTGCCAGCACTTCGGGACAGTCGTACTTC. As protein: CASTSGQSYF.

This clonotype was picked up a small number of times. The V call is TRBV7-2, the J call TRBJ2-5; D is uncertain. The CDR3 totals 13 residues. Trimming took off 5 bases at V and 5 bases at J, with 12 bases between the two ends. The germline V gene encodes CDR1 SGHTA and CDR2 FQGNSA. The CDR3 nucleotides read TGTGCCAGCAGCCAGCGATCACCGGAGACCCAGTACTTC. Protein product: CASSQRSPETQYF.

This clonotype has only a few counts. This chain joins TRBV6-1 and TRBJ2-7; D possibly matches TRBD1 or TRBD2 (6 bases each). V was trimmed by 5 bases and J by 5 bases, leaving 25 bases between them. The CDR3 has 17 residues. In germline, CDR1 is MNHNS, CDR2 SASEGT. CDR3 sequence: CASSFSPGQWAGNEQYV. CDR3 sequence (DNA): TGTGCCAGCAGTTTCTCCCCCGGACAGTGGGCGGGAAACGAGCAGTACGTC.

This clonotype was picked up many times. The chain links TRBV7-6 to TRBJ2-1; 9 nucleotides match TRBD2. The CDR3 is 15 residues long. Trimming at V came to 5 bases and at J to 9 bases, leaving 11 bases not matched to a gene. From germline, CDR1 is SGHVS and CDR2 FNYEAQ. The CDR3 sequence: CASSRRGGGAGEQFF. DNA for the CDR3: TGTGCCAGCAGCAGGAGAGGCGGGGGGGCAGGTGAGCAGTTCTTC. The entire variable domain, with the rest obtained from reference TRBV7-6 and TRBJ2-1, is as follows: GAGVSQSPRYKVTKRGQDVALRCDPISGHVSLYWYRQALGQGPEFLTYFNYEAQQDKSGLPNDRFSAERPEGSISTLTIQRTEQRDSAMYRCASSRRGGGAGEQFFGPGTRLTVL.

The rearrangement links TRBV5-1 to TRBJ2-1; 10 bases fit TRBD2. This CDR3 contains 13 residues. J gave up 9 bases and V 3 bases, and 3 bases lay outside the gene matches. The V gene's germline CDR1 is SGHRS and CDR2 YFSETQ. CDR3 DNA: TGCGCCAGCAGCTCCAGCGGGGGGGTTGAGCAGTTCTTC. Translation gives CASSSSGGVEQFF.

This clonotype was recorded once. The chain combines TRBV6-6 with TRBJ2-7, with no clear D. Trimming shortened V by 7 bases and J by 2 bases, and 15 bases separated the two germline ends. Germline V gene lookup returns CDR1 MNHNY and CDR2 SVGAGI (reference sequence). This CDR3 is built from 14 residues. CDR3 bases: TGTGCCAGCAATTATCGGCCGGGCGCCTACGAGCAGTACGTC. It specifies CASNYRPGAYEQYV.

About this clonotype: The junction departs from the called germline gene at one end, perhaps through a read error. This chain links TRBV6-5 with TRBJ2-7, with D possibly being TRBD2 (6 bases). Germline CDR1 and CDR2: MNHEY and SVGAGI. The CDR3 covers 14 residues. CDR3 DNA sequence: TGTGTCAGCAGTTACGGGGACTGGGGGGTCGAGCAGTACTTC. Residues: CVSSYGDWGVEQYF.

The chain uses TRBV7-8 and TRBJ2-7; D uncertain. From germline, CDR1 is SGHVS and CDR2 FQNEAQ. There are 13 residues in the CDR3. Trimming cost V 6 bases and J 3 bases, with 12 bases left between them. The CDR3 sequence: CASSVGRSYEQYV. Here the CDR3 DNA reads TGTGCCAGCAGTGTCGGACGGAGCTACGAGCAGTACGTC.

The J gene is TRBJ2-7, the V gene TRBV6-1; either TRBD1 or TRBD2 may supply D (7 bases each). This CDR3 has 16 residues. Trimming cost V 4 bases and J 2 bases, with 18 bases left between them. The germline CDR1 and CDR2 sequences are MNHNS and SASEGT. CDR3 sequence (DNA): TGTGCCAGCAGTGGCCCGGGCAGGGGGGGTCCCTACGAGCAGTACTTC. It is translated as CASSGPGRGGPYEQYF.

V usage is TRBV6-1 and J usage is TRBJ1-2, with D maybe TRBD1 (5 bases). The V gene's germline CDR1 is MNHNS and CDR2 SASEGT. The CDR3 runs 14 residues. The germline V and J ends were trimmed by 5 bases and 4 bases, with 14 bases remaining between them. The CDR3 reads CASSSNPGFYGYTF. CDR3 coding DNA: TGTGCCAGCAGTAGCAATCCAGGGTTCTATGGCTACACCTTC.